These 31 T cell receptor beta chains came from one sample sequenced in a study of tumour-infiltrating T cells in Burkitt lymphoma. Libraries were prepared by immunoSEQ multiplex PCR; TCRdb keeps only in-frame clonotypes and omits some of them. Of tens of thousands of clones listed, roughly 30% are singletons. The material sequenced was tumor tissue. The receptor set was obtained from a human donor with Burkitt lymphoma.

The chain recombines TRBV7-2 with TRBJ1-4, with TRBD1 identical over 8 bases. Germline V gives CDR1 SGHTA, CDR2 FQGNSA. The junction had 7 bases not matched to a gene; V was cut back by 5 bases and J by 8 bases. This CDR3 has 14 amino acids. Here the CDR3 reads CASSRETGEEKLFF. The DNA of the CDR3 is TGTGCCAGCAGCAGGGAGACAGGGGAGGAAAAACTGTTTTTT. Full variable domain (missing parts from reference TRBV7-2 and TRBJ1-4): GAGVSQSPSNKVTEKGKDVELRCDPISGHTALYWYRQSLGQGLEFLIYFQGNSAPDKSGLPSDRFSAERTGGSVSTLTIQRTQQEDSAVYLCASSRETGEEKLFFGSGTQLSVL.

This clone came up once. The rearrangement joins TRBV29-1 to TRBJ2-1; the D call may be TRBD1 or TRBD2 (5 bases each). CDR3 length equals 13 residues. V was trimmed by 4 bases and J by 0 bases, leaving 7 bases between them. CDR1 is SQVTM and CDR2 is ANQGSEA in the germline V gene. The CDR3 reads CSVGGVSYNEQFF. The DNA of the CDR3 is TGCAGCGTTGGAGGGGTCTCCTACAATGAGCAGTTCTTC.

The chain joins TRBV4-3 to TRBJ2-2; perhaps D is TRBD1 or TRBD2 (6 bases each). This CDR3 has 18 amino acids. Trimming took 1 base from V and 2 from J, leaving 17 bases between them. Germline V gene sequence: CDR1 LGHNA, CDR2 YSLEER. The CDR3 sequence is CASSQVGGTTRNTGELFF. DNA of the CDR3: TGCGCCAGCAGCCAAGTAGGGGGGACGACCCGAAACACCGGGGAGCTGTTTTTT.

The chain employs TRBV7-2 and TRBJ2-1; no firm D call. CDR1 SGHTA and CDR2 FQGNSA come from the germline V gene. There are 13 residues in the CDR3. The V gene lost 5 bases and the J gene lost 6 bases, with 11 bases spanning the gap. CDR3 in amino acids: CASSERWGNEQFF. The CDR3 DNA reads TGTGCCAGCAGCGAAAGATGGGGCAATGAGCAGTTCTTC.

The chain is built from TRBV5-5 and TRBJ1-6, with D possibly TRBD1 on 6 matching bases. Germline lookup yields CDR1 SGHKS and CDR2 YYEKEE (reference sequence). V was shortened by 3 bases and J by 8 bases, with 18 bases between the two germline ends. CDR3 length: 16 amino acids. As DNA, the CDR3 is TGTGCCAGCAGCTGGGCGGGGGCAAAACACGATTCACCCCTCCACTTT. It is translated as CASSWAGAKHDSPLHF.

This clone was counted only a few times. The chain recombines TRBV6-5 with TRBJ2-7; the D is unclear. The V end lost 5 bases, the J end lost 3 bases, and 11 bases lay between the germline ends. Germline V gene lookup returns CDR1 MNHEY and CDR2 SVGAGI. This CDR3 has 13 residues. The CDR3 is CASSPNMFYEQYF. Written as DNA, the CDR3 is TGTGCCAGCAGTCCAAACATGTTCTACGAGCAGTACTTC.

The CDR3 bases are TGTGCCAGTAGTCCCCCGGGGGCCATAAAACTGTTTTTT. Its translation: CASSPPGAIKLFF. The chain recombines TRBV19 with TRBJ1-4, with D perhaps matching TRBD1 (6 bases). Germline V gene sequence: CDR1 LNHDA, CDR2 SQIVND (reference sequence). Trimming took 5 bases from V and 10 from J, leaving 14 bases between them. The CDR3 is 13 residues long.

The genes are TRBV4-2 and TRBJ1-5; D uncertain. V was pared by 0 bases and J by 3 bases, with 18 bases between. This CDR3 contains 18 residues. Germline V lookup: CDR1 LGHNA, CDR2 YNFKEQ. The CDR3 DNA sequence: TGTGCCAGCAGCCAAGAAACATTAGCGAACAACCCCAATCAGCCCCAGCATTTT. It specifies CASSQETLANNPNQPQHF.

The CDR3, as DNA: TGTGCCAGCTCACCAAGGGGAGGAATGGAGACCCAGTACTTC. Residues: CASSPRGGMETQYF. The chain couples TRBV18 to TRBJ2-5; TRBD2 is a possible D gene (6 bases). Germline loops: CDR1 KGHSH, CDR2 LQKENI. V was trimmed by 2 bases and J by 5 bases, leaving 12 bases between them. The length of the CDR3 is 14 residues.

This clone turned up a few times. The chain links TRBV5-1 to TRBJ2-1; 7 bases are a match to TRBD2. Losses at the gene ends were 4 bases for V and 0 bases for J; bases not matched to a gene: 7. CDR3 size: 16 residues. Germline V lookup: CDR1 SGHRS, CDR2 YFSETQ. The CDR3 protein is CASSGRDYSSYNEQFF. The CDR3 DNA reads TGCGCCAGCAGCGGGAGGGACTACAGCTCCTACAATGAGCAGTTCTTC.

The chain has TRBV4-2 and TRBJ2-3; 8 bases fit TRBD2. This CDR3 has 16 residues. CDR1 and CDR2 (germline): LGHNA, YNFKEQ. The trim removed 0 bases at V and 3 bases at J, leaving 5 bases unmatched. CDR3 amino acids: CASSQDFGGATDTQYF. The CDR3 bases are TGTGCCAGCAGCCAAGATTTCGGGGGGGCTACAGATACGCAGTATTTT.

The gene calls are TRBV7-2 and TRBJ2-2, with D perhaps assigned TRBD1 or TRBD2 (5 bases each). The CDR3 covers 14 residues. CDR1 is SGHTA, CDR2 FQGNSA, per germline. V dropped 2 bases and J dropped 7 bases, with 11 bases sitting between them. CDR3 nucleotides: TGTGCCAGCAGCTTAAATCTGGGGGTCGGGGAGCTGTTTTTT. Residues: CASSLNLGVGELFF.

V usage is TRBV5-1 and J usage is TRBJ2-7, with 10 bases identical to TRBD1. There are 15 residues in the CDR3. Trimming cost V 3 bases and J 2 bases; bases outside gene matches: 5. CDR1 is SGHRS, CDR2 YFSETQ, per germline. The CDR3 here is CASSSGQGGTYEQYF. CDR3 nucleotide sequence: TGCGCCAGCAGCTCCGGACAGGGGGGAACCTACGAGCAGTACTTC.

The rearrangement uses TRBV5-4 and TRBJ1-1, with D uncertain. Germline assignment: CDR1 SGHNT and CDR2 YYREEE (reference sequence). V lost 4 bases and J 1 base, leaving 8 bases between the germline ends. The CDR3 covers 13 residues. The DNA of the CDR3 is TGTGCCAGCAGCCGAGTGGCGAACACTGAAGCTTTCTTT. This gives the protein CASSRVANTEAFF. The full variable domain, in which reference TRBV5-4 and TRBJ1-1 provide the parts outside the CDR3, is ETGVTQSPTHLIKTRGQQVTLRCSSQSGHNTVSWYQQALGQGPQFIFQYYREEENGRGNFPPRFSGLQFPNYSSELNVNALELDDSALYLCASSRVANTEAFFGQGTRLTVV.

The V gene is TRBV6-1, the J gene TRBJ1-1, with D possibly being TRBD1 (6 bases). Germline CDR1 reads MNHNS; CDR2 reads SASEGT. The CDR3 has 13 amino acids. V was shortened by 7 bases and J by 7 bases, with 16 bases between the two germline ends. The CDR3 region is CASTWGAISEAFF. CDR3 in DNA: TGTGCCAGCACGTGGGGGGCAATTAGTGAAGCTTTCTTT.

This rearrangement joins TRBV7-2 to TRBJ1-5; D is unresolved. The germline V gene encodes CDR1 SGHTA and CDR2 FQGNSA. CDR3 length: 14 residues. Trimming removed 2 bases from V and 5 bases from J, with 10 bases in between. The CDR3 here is CASSLLADYQPQHF. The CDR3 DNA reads TGTGCCAGCAGCTTATTGGCAGACTATCAGCCCCAGCATTTT.

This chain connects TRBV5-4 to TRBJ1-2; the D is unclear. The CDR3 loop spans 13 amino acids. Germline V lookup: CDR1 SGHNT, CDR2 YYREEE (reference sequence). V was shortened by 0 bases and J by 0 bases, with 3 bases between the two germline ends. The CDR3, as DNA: TGTGCCAGCAGCTTGGGAGCTAACTATGGCTACACCTTC. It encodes CASSLGANYGYTF.

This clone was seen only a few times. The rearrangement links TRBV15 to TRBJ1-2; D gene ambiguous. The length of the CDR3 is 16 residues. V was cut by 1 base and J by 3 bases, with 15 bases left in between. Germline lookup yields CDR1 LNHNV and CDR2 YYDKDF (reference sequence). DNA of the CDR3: TGTGCCACCAGCAGAGGCTCAGGTTCCCGGGACTATGGCTACACCTTC. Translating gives CATSRGSGSRDYGYTF. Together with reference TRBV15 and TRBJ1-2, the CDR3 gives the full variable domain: DAMVIQNPRYQVTQFGKPVTLSCSQTLNHNVMYWYQQKSSQAPKLLFHYYDKDFNNEADTPDNFQSRRPNTSFCFLDIRSPGLGDTAMYLCATSRGSGSRDYGYTFGSGTRLTVV.

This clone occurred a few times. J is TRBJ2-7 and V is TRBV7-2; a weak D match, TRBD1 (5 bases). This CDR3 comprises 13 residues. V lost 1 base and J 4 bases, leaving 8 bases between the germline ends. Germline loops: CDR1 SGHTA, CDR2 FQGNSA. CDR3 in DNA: TGTGCCAGCAGCTTAGGCAGGGTGTACGAGCAGTACTTC. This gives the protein CASSLGRVYEQYF.

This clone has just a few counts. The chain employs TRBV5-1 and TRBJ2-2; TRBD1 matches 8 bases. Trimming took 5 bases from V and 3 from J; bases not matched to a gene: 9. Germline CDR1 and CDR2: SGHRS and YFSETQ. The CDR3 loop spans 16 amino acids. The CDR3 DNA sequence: TGCGCCAGCAGTGGAGTCGGACAGGGTGACACCGGGGAGCTGTTTTTT. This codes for CASSGVGQGDTGELFF. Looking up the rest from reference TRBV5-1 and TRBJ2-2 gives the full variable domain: KAGVTQTPRYLIKTRGQQVTLSCSPISGHRSVSWYQQTPGQGLQFLFEYFSETQRNKGNFPGRFSGRQFSNSRSEMNVSTLELGDSALYLCASSGVGQGDTGELFFGEGSRLTVL.

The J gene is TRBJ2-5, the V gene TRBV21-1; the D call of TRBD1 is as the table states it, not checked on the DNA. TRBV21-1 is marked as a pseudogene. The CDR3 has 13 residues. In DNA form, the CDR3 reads TGTGCCAGCAGCAAGGGACAGCAAGAGACCCAGTACTTC. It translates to CASSKGQQETQYF.

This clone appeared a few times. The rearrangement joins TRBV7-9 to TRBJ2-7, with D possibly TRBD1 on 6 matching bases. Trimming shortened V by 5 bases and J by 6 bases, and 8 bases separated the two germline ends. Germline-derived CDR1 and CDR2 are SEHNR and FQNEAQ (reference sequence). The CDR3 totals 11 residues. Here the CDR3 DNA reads TGTGCCAGCAGCCTACAGGGCGAGCAGTACTTC. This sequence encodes CASSLQGEQYF. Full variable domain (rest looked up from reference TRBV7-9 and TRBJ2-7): DTGVSQNPRHKITKRGQNVTFRCDPISEHNRLYWYRQTLGQGPEFLTYFQNEAQLEKSRLLSDRFSAERPKGSFSTLEIQRTEQGDSAMYLCASSLQGEQYFGPGTRLTVT.

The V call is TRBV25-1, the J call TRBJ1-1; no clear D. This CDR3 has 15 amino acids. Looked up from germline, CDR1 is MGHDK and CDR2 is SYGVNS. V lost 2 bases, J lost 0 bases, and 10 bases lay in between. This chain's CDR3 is CASSEAGPLNTEAFF. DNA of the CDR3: TGTGCCAGCAGTGAAGCCGGTCCTTTGAACACTGAAGCTTTCTTT.

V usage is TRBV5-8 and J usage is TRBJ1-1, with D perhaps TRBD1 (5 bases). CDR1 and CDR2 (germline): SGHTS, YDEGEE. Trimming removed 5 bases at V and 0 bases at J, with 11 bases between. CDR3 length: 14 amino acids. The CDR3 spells CASSRTFMNTEAFF. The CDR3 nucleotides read TGTGCCAGCAGTCGGACATTCATGAACACTGAAGCTTTCTTT.

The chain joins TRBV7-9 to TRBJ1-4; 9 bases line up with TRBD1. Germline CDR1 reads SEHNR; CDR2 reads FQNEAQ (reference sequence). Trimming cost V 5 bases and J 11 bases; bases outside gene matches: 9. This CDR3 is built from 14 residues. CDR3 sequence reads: CASSPGTGKWKLFF. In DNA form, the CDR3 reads TGTGCCAGCAGCCCCGGGACAGGGAAGTGGAAACTGTTTTTT. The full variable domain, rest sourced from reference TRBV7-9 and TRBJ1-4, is DTGVSQNPRHKITKRGQNVTFRCDPISEHNRLYWYRQTLGQGPEFLTYFQNEAQLEKSRLLSDRFSAERPKGSFSTLEIQRTEQGDSAMYLCASSPGTGKWKLFFGSGTQLSVL.

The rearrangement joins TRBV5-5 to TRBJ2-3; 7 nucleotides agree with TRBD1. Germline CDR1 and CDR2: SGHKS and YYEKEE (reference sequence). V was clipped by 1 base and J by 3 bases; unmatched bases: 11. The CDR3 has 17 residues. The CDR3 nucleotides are TGTGCCAGCAGCTTGCTTCGGGGACAGTTATCTACAGATACGCAGTATTTT. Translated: CASSLLRGQLSTDTQYF.

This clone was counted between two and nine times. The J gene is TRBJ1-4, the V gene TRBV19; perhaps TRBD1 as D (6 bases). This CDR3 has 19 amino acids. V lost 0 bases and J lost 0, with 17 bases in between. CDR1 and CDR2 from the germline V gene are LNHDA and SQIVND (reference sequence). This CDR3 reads CASSIDRQALTSTNEKLFF. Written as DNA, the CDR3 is TGTGCCAGTAGTATAGATCGACAGGCCCTTACCTCAACTAATGAAAAACTGTTTTTT. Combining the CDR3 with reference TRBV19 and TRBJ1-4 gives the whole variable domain DGGITQSPKYLFRKEGQNVTLSCEQNLNHDAMYWYRQDPGQGLRLIYYSQIVNDFQKGDIAEGYSVSREKKESFPLTVTSAQKNPTAFYLCASSIDRQALTSTNEKLFFGSGTQLSVL.

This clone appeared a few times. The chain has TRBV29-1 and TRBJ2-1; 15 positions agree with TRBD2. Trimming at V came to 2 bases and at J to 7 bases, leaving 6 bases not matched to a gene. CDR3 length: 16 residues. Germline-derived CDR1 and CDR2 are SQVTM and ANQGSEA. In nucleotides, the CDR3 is TGCAGCGTTGAACCGCGGACTAGCGGGGGGGGTAATGAGCAGTTCTTC. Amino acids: CSVEPRTSGGGNEQFF.

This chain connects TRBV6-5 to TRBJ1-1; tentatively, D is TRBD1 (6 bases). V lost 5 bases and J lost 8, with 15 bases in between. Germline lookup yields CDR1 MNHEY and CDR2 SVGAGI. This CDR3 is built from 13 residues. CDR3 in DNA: TGTGCCAGCAGTGACCCCGGGACAACCGAAGCTTTCTTT. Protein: CASSDPGTTEAFF.

The CDR3 protein is CASRTPAAYEQYF. The CDR3 nucleotides are TGTGCCAGCAGGACTCCCGCTGCCTACGAGCAGTACTTC. The chain couples TRBV2 to TRBJ2-7; no clear D gene. The V gene lost 6 bases and the J gene lost 2 bases, with 11 bases spanning the gap. The CDR3 consists of 13 residues. The V gene's germline CDR1 is SNHLY and CDR2 FYNNEI.

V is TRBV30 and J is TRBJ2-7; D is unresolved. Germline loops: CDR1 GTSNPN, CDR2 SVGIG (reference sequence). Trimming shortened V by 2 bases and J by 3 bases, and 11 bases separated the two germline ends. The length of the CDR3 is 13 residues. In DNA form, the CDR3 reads TGTGCCTGGAGTATAACAGTTAACTACGAGCAGTACTTC. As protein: CAWSITVNYEQYF.